Below are 27 T cell receptor beta chains sequenced from a single sample in a study of shared clonotypes between healthy human individuals. Profiling relied on immunoSEQ multiplex PCR, and the TCRdb table lists in-frame clones only, not all of them. The data contain millions of clones, more than 80% of them singletons. Material: naive CD4+ T cells sorted from blood. Indicated subset: CD45RA+ positively selected. The source of these receptors is a young man in good health.

This chain connects TRBV13 to TRBJ1-1, with D possibly TRBD1 on 5 matching bases. The germline V gene has CDR1 PRHDT and CDR2 FYEKMQ (reference sequence). The germline V and J ends were trimmed by 5 bases and 5 bases, with 18 bases remaining between them. The length of the CDR3 is 15 residues. CDR3 sequence (DNA): TGTGCCAGCAGCCTCGTTACGGGGCCGAGGACTGAAGCTTTCTTT. The encoded protein is CASSLVTGPRTEAFF.

This sequence joins TRBV29-1 and TRBJ2-3, with 7 nucleotides matching TRBD2. Trimming removed 8 bases from V and 4 bases from J; junction bases left unmatched: 9. The germline CDR1 and CDR2 sequences are SQVTM and ANQGSEA. The CDR3 totals 13 residues. The CDR3 loop reads CSTQRGGADTQYF. CDR3 coding DNA: TGCAGCACCCAGCGGGGAGGGGCAGATACGCAGTATTTT.

The chain employs TRBV28 and TRBJ1-5; unclear D gene. This CDR3 has 16 residues. Germline CDR1 is MDHEN and CDR2 is SYDVKM. Trimming took 5 bases from V and 0 from J, leaving 14 bases between them. This chain's CDR3 is CASSPYPGYSNQPQHF. For the CDR3, the DNA is TGTGCCAGCAGTCCGTATCCCGGATATAGCAATCAGCCCCAGCATTTT.

This chain uses TRBV10-1 with TRBJ2-3; 9 nucleotides align to TRBD2. V lost 0 bases to trimming and J lost 6 bases; unmatched junction nucleotides: 7. The CDR3 spans 16 residues. Germline loops: CDR1 WNHNN, CDR2 SYGVQD (reference sequence). The chain's CDR3 is CASSESRGAGGDTQYF. Here the CDR3 DNA reads TGCGCCAGCAGTGAGTCGCGCGGAGCGGGAGGCGATACGCAGTATTTT.

This clone appeared once. V is TRBV25-1 and J is TRBJ2-1, with a weak D call TRBD1 (5 bases). V lost 7 bases to trimming and J lost 0 bases, with 13 bases between them. Germline V gene lookup returns CDR1 MGHDK and CDR2 SYGVNS. The CDR3 covers 15 residues. The CDR3: CASTPMGRSYNEQFF. The CDR3 DNA sequence: TGTGCCAGCACCCCCATGGGGCGCTCCTACAATGAGCAGTTCTTC.

This rearrangement joins TRBV5-4 to TRBJ2-1; 9 bases agree with TRBD2. Germline V CDR1 and CDR2: SGHNT, YYREEE (reference sequence). V lost 4 bases, J lost 5 bases, and 10 bases stayed unmatched. The CDR3 has 16 amino acids. The chain's CDR3 is CASSRTTSGLHNEQFF. The CDR3 DNA sequence: TGTGCCAGCAGCCGAACCACTAGCGGGCTCCACAATGAGCAGTTCTTC.

The chain combines TRBV7-9 with TRBJ1-1; D remains ambiguous. Germline V gives CDR1 SEHNR, CDR2 FQNEAQ (reference sequence). The length of the CDR3 is 13 residues. Trimming shortened V by 5 bases and J by 3 bases, and 10 bases separated the two germline ends. CDR3 protein: CASSVHGYTEAFF. As DNA, the CDR3 is TGTGCCAGCAGCGTTCATGGCTACACTGAAGCTTTCTTT.

The chain recombines TRBV19 with TRBJ1-6; tentative D call: TRBD1 (6 bases). CDR1 and CDR2 from the germline V gene are LNHDA and SQIVND (reference sequence). V shed 5 bases and J shed 6 bases, with 14 bases lying between them. CDR3 length equals 15 residues. Written as DNA, the CDR3 is TGTGCCAGTAGTGTATCCGCGGGGGCTAATTCACCCCTCCACTTT. Its translation: CASSVSAGANSPLHF.

The chain combines TRBV10-3 with TRBJ2-7; no firm D call. The ends were cut back, 2 bases at V and 2 bases at J, with 10 bases in the middle. This CDR3 is built from 14 residues. CDR1 and CDR2 from the germline V gene are ENHRY and SYGVKD. CDR3 nucleotide sequence: TGTGCCATCAGTGAGAATGATCTAGCCTACGAGCAGTACTTC. Translating it yields CAISENDLAYEQYF.

The chain is built from TRBV2 and TRBJ1-5; D is uncertain. CDR1 and CDR2 from the germline V gene are SNHLY and FYNNEI. This CDR3 is built from 12 residues. The germline V and J ends were trimmed by 5 bases and 9 bases, with 11 bases remaining between them. The CDR3 is CASSQSSRPQHF. CDR3 DNA: TGTGCCAGCAGTCAATCTTCCCGGCCCCAGCATTTT.

The V gene is TRBV25-1, the J gene TRBJ2-7; D possibly corresponds to TRBD1 (6 bases). Trimming pared 4 bases from V and 5 bases from J, leaving 9 bases between. The length of the CDR3 is 12 residues. CDR1 is MGHDK, CDR2 SYGVNS, per germline. The CDR3 region is CASSGQVNEQYF. DNA of the CDR3: TGTGCCAGCAGTGGACAGGTGAACGAGCAGTACTTC.

Comment on this clone: This sample also contains other DNA sequences that code for the same CDR3. This chain connects TRBV2 to TRBJ1-2, with D hard to call. Germline assignment: CDR1 SNHLY and CDR2 FYNNEI. CDR3 length: 12 residues. V was clipped by 0 bases and J by 3 bases, with 2 bases between them. This CDR3 is CASSEADYGYTF. In DNA, the CDR3 is TGTGCCAGCAGTGAAGCAGACTATGGCTACACCTTC.

The rearrangement uses TRBV5-1 and TRBJ1-4; D is ambiguous. The germline V and J ends were trimmed by 2 bases and 3 bases, with 5 bases remaining between them. CDR1 SGHRS and CDR2 YFSETQ come from the germline V gene. The CDR3 runs to 13 residues. The DNA for the CDR3 is TGCGCCAGCAGCTTTACGGCTAATGAAAAACTGTTTTTT. Encoded protein: CASSFTANEKLFF.

The chain recombines TRBV9 with TRBJ2-1; 7 nucleotides line up with TRBD2. Per the germline V gene, CDR1 is SGDLS and CDR2 is YYNGEE. This CDR3 spans 14 amino acids. Trimming at V came to 0 bases and at J to 11 bases, leaving 8 bases not matched to a gene. Here the CDR3 reads CASSVAGKTSQQFF. The CDR3 DNA reads as TGTGCCAGCAGCGTAGCGGGGAAGACTAGCCAGCAGTTCTTC. The variable domain in full, completed from reference TRBV9 and TRBJ2-1, reads DSGVTQTPKHLITATGQRVTLRCSPRSGDLSVYWYQQSLDQGLQFLIQYYNGEERAKGNILERFSAQQFPDLHSELNLSSLELGDSALYFCASSVAGKTSQQFFGPGTRLTVL.

The rearrangement joins TRBV28 to TRBJ1-2; the D gene is possibly TRBD1 (6 bases). Germline assignment: CDR1 MDHEN and CDR2 SYDVKM. With 1 base removed from V and 1 base from J, the gap between germline ends came to 10 bases. The CDR3 sequence is 15 residues long. The CDR3 DNA reads TGTGCCAGCAGTTTATTGGGGACAATTAACTATGGCTACACCTTC. It yields the protein CASSLLGTINYGYTF.

V and J are TRBV5-6 and TRBJ2-2; 7 bases map to TRBD2. The CDR3 spans 15 residues. CDR1 is SGHDT and CDR2 is YYEEEE in the germline V gene. The junction had 6 bases not matched to a gene; V was cut back by 6 bases and J by 1 base. CDR3 DNA: TGTGCCAGCACCGAAAGCGGGATGAACACCGGGGAGCTGTTTTTT. It is translated as CASTESGMNTGELFF.

The chain carries TRBV2 and TRBJ2-7, with 13 nucleotides matching TRBD2. This CDR3 spans 14 amino acids. Trimming cost V 7 bases and J 3 bases; bases outside gene matches: 3. Germline V gene sequence: CDR1 SNHLY, CDR2 FYNNEI. This CDR3 reads CASIRTSGSYEQYF. DNA of the CDR3: TGTGCCAGCATAAGGACTAGCGGGAGCTACGAGCAGTACTTC.

CDR3 sequence: CASSSGLLLNQPQHF. DNA for the CDR3: TGTGCCAGCAGCAGTGGTCTCCTACTTAATCAGCCCCAGCATTTT. V and J are TRBV5-6 and TRBJ1-5; no clear D. Deletions cut 4 bases from V and 4 bases from J, with 15 bases between. Germline V lookup: CDR1 SGHDT, CDR2 YYEEEE. The CDR3 has 15 residues.

This chain uses TRBV4-1 with TRBJ1-5, with D uncertain. The germline gives CDR1 MGHRA, CDR2 YSYEKL. This CDR3 contains 14 residues. Trimming left V 1 base short and J 7 bases short, with 11 bases between. The CDR3 spells CASSQGASGQPQHF. CDR3 in DNA: TGCGCCAGCAGCCAAGGTGCGTCAGGACAGCCCCAGCATTTT.

Concerning this clone: Other DNA sequences in the same sample also yield this CDR3. The chain links TRBV7-2 to TRBJ2-5; D unresolved. V was trimmed by 1 base and J by 5 bases, leaving 5 bases between them. The germline CDR1 and CDR2 sequences are SGHTA and FQGNSA. The CDR3 length is 12 residues. CDR3 protein: CASSLVRETQYF. Here the CDR3 DNA reads TGTGCCAGCAGCTTAGTGCGGGAGACCCAGTACTTC.

The rearrangement uses TRBV7-9 and TRBJ2-7; D gene unclear. The germline V gene encodes CDR1 SEHNR and CDR2 FQNEAQ (reference sequence). The V and J ends lost 5 bases and 0 bases respectively, with 20 bases between them. The CDR3 spans 17 residues. The CDR3 reads CASSPTSRPTSSYEQYF. CDR3 DNA sequence: TGTGCCAGCAGCCCCACGTCAAGGCCTACGAGCTCCTACGAGCAGTACTTC.

The chain joins TRBV7-2 to TRBJ2-7; D is undetermined. Germline CDR1 and CDR2: SGHTA and FQGNSA. The length of the CDR3 is 13 residues. V was cut by 5 bases and J by 2 bases, with 10 bases left in between. This CDR3 is CASSPGGTYEQYF. The CDR3 DNA reads TGTGCCAGCAGCCCCGGCGGCACCTACGAGCAGTACTTC.

The rearrangement joins TRBV7-6 to TRBJ2-3; TRBD2 matches at 16 bases. Germline trimming cut 3 bases from V and 0 bases from J; bases unmatched to any gene: 6. The germline gives CDR1 SGHVS, CDR2 FNYEAQ. There are 19 residues in the CDR3. CDR3 in amino acids: CASSFSGGLAGGSTDTQYF. The CDR3 region has the DNA TGTGCCAGCAGCTTTAGCGGGGGACTAGCGGGAGGGAGCACAGATACGCAGTATTTT.

This chain links TRBV19 with TRBJ1-1; TRBD1 matches at 7 bases. The germline V gene has CDR1 LNHDA and CDR2 SQIVND (reference sequence). This CDR3 contains 14 residues. The junction had 6 bases not matched to a gene; V was cut back by 8 bases and J by 0 bases. CDR3 amino acids: CASGIGQVNTEAFF. Written as DNA, the CDR3 is TGTGCCAGTGGAATCGGACAGGTGAACACTGAAGCTTTCTTT.

In this sample, this clone turned up a few times. V gene TRBV10-3 combines with J gene TRBJ1-5; tentatively, D is TRBD1 (5 bases). The CDR3 consists of 14 residues. CDR1 is ENHRY and CDR2 is SYGVKD in the germline V gene. V lost 6 bases and J lost 5, with 14 bases in between. The CDR3 spells CAIRGSQGDQPQHF. In DNA form, the CDR3 reads TGTGCCATCAGGGGTTCTCAGGGAGATCAGCCCCAGCATTTT.

The gene calls are TRBV6-6 and TRBJ2-2; TRBD1 is a possible D gene (6 bases). The CDR3 totals 13 residues. CDR1 MNHNY and CDR2 SVGAGI come from the germline V gene (reference sequence). The V gene lost 8 bases and the J gene lost 4 bases, with 11 bases spanning the gap. The CDR3 here is CASQGQGTGELFF. CDR3 sequence (DNA): TGTGCCAGCCAGGGGCAGGGCACCGGGGAGCTGTTTTTT.

The chain links TRBV30 to TRBJ1-3; 7 positions agree with TRBD1. The CDR3 spans 13 residues. Germline V lookup: CDR1 GTSNPN, CDR2 SVGIG (reference sequence). Trimming removed 4 bases from V and 2 bases from J; junction bases left unmatched: 2. The CDR3 coding sequence is TGTGCCTGGATGACAGGGCCTGGAAACACCATATATTTT. It specifies CAWMTGPGNTIYF.